The 13 T cell receptor beta chains below all came from one sample that was sequenced in a study of blood T cell repertoires in COVID-19. Repertoires were generated with immunoSEQ multiplex PCR, while TCRdb's copy carries only in-frame clones and drops some. The table has about 140,000 clones, around 84% seen once; the top ten hold roughly 4.7%. The sample consisted of peripheral blood. Source of these receptors: a woman in her forties or fifties with acute or convalescent COVID-19.

This sequence joins TRBV19 and TRBJ1-3; the D is unclear. The CDR3 is 13 amino acids. Trimming stripped 5 bases from V and 4 bases from J, with 9 bases between. Germline CDR1 reads LNHDA; CDR2 reads SQIVND (reference sequence). The CDR3 protein is CASSPFSGNTIYF. CDR3 sequence (DNA): TGTGCCAGTAGTCCTTTTTCCGGAAACACCATATATTTT.

The rearrangement links TRBV6-1 to TRBJ1-3; D not certain. Trimming removed 2 bases from V and 0 bases from J, with 11 bases in between. The germline V gene encodes CDR1 MNHNS and CDR2 SASEGT. This CDR3 spans 16 amino acids. The CDR3 region has the DNA TGTGCCAGCAGTGAAAACGTGGGAGACTCTGGAAACACCATATATTTT. Its protein is CASSENVGDSGNTIYF.

J is TRBJ1-4 and V is TRBV30; D may be TRBD1 (6 bases). This CDR3 spans 14 amino acids. V was trimmed by 1 base and J by 6 bases, leaving 12 bases between them. Germline values: CDR1 GTSNPN, CDR2 SVGIG (reference sequence). CDR3 coding DNA: TGTGCCTGGAGTGAGGCGGGGGCAGATGAAAAACTGTTTTTT. Residues: CAWSEAGADEKLFF.

The rearrangement links TRBV10-3 to TRBJ2-5; TRBD1 matches at 7 bases. CDR1 and CDR2 from the germline V gene are ENHRY and SYGVKD. This CDR3 region has 14 residues. J was trimmed by 7 bases and V by 10 bases; bases with no gene match: 15. The CDR3: CATRDRDSRTTQYF. CDR3 coding DNA: TGTGCCACCAGGGATCGGGACAGCCGAACGACCCAGTACTTC.

V gene TRBV5-1 combines with J gene TRBJ2-3; a weak D match, TRBD2 (5 bases). Germline V gene sequence: CDR1 SGHRS, CDR2 YFSETQ. The V end lost 2 bases, the J end lost 1 base, and 14 bases lay between the germline ends. The CDR3 extends over 16 amino acids. The CDR3 DNA sequence: TGCGCCAGCAGCTTAGGACCGGAGGCGGGCACAGATACGCAGTATTTT. This encodes CASSLGPEAGTDTQYF.

This chain connects TRBV5-1 to TRBJ1-1; D call uncertain. This CDR3 is 14 amino acids long. V shed 4 bases and J shed 1 base, with 11 bases lying between them. Germline V gene sequence: CDR1 SGHRS, CDR2 YFSETQ. CDR3 in DNA: TGCGCCAGCAGCCAGAACCCGGGGAACACTGAAGCTTTCTTT. Protein: CASSQNPGNTEAFF.

The chain couples TRBV28 to TRBJ1-1; D is unresolved. Germline CDR1 is MDHEN and CDR2 is SYDVKM. Trimming shortened V by 7 bases and J by 0 bases, and 12 bases separated the two germline ends. This CDR3 contains 14 residues. This CDR3 reads CASTSQWLNTEAFF. Written as DNA, the CDR3 is TGTGCCAGCACCTCTCAGTGGTTGAACACTGAAGCTTTCTTT.

The chain has TRBV2 and TRBJ1-2, with TRBD1 identical over 7 bases. The CDR3 runs to 14 residues. V dropped 1 base and J dropped 1; count of bases not matched to a gene: 0. Germline V gene sequence: CDR1 SNHLY, CDR2 FYNNEI. The CDR3 protein is CASSEDRGNYGYTF. The CDR3 DNA sequence: TGTGCCAGCAGTGAAGACAGGGGTAACTATGGCTACACCTTC.

The rearrangement joins TRBV5-5 to TRBJ1-5, with TRBD1 as a possible D gene (6 bases). V lost 0 bases, J lost 7 bases, and 11 bases lay in between. This CDR3 spans 14 amino acids. CDR1 SGHKS and CDR2 YYEKEE come from the germline V gene (reference sequence). The CDR3: CASSLGDIKQPQHF. In nucleotides, the CDR3 is TGTGCCAGCAGCTTGGGGGACATCAAACAGCCCCAGCATTTT.

V and J are TRBV25-1 and TRBJ1-1; 7 bases line up with TRBD1. Germline assignment: CDR1 MGHDK and CDR2 SYGVNS. The CDR3 extends over 15 amino acids. The trim removed 8 bases at V and 1 base at J, leaving 10 bases unmatched. The CDR3 spells CASSPDRPWNTEAFF. In nucleotides, the CDR3 is TGTGCCAGCTCACCGGACAGGCCTTGGAACACTGAAGCTTTCTTT.

This chain connects TRBV21-1 to TRBJ2-3; TRBD2 is taken as the D call from the table, unchecked against the DNA. TRBV21-1 is assigned pseudogene status. CDR3 length: 17 residues. For the CDR3, the DNA is TGTGCCAGCACCCCCGCGAGCGGGGGGGCATCAACAGATACGCAGTATTTT. It specifies CASTPASGGASTDTQYF.

This clone was seen a handful of times. The chain links TRBV11-3 to TRBJ2-2; 15 bases match TRBD2. This CDR3 contains 20 residues. The ends lost 5 bases at V and 4 bases at J; junction bases unmatched: 14. Germline assignment: CDR1 SGHNT and CDR2 YENEEA. In nucleotides, the CDR3 is TGTGCCAGCAGCCCTGGTATGGGACTAGCGGGGGGACGTCTCACCGGGGAGCTGTTTTTT. Translation gives CASSPGMGLAGGRLTGELFF.

This clone was seen a few times. The V and J genes are TRBV19 and TRBJ1-1; D is undetermined. Trimming removed 3 bases at V and 1 base at J, with 3 bases between. The CDR3 runs 12 residues. Germline V gene sequence: CDR1 LNHDA, CDR2 SQIVND (reference sequence). The CDR3 DNA reads as TGTGCCAGTAGTATCGGGAACACTGAAGCTTTCTTT. It specifies CASSIGNTEAFF.